These 21 T cell receptor beta chains came from one sample sequenced in a study of early T cells in non-severe SARS-CoV-2 infection. MiXCR, applied by TCRdb to the 5' RACE reads, yields one record per CDR3 protein. The data hold some 81,000 distinct CDR3 sequences, with over 8.5% observed a single time. Sequenced material: whole blood. The receptors were gathered from an adult who was a healthcare worker with PCR-confirmed SARS-CoV-2 infection or an uninfected control (not recorded which).

This chain links TRBV4-1 with TRBJ2-7, with 10 bases matching TRBD2. The CDR3 covers 15 residues. Losses at the gene ends were 3 bases for V and 6 bases for J; bases not matched to a gene: 8. Germline assignment: CDR1 MGHRA and CDR2 YSYEKL. This chain's CDR3 is CASSQAVQREGEQYF. The CDR3 bases are TGCGCCAGCAGCCAGGCCGTACAGCGGGAGGGCGAGCAGTACTTC.

This clonotype was counted many times. The chain recombines TRBV15 with TRBJ1-5; D remains ambiguous. Between the trimmed V and J ends, which lost 0 bases and 16 bases, there was a span of 13 bases. The CDR3 spans 12 residues. Germline V gene lookup returns CDR1 LNHNV and CDR2 YYDKDF (reference sequence). CDR3 loop: CATSRDLVTPHF. The CDR3, as DNA: TGTGCCACCAGCAGAGATCTCGTGACACCCCATTTT.

This clonotype was seen more than once but under ten times. The chain carries TRBV11-2 and TRBJ2-3, with D unclear. The CDR3 contains 14 residues. V dropped 1 base and J dropped 4 bases, with 9 bases sitting between them. The germline gives CDR1 SGHAT, CDR2 FQNNGV. The CDR3 here is CASSLGGWPDTQYF. The CDR3 DNA is TGTGCCAGCAGCTTAGGGGGTTGGCCAGATACGCAGTATTTT. The full variable domain, in which reference TRBV11-2 and TRBJ2-3 provide the parts outside the CDR3, is EAGVAQSPRYKIIEKRQSVAFWCNPISGHATLYWYQQILGQGPKLLIQFQNNGVVDDSQLPKDRFSAERLKGVDSTLKIQPAKLEDSAVYLCASSLGGWPDTQYFGPGTRLTVL.

This clonotype has ten or more counts. This chain links TRBV2 with TRBJ1-4; D gene uncertain. The V end was cut by 7 bases, the J end by 4 bases, with 13 bases between. CDR3 length equals 14 residues. Germline V gene sequence: CDR1 SNHLY, CDR2 FYNNEI. CDR3 region: CASINGRFNEKLFF. The CDR3 bases are TGTGCCAGCATAAACGGCAGGTTTAATGAAAAACTGTTTTTT.

This clonotype appeared a few times. The rearrangement uses TRBV20-1 and TRBJ1-1; maybe TRBD1 (5 bases). With 2 bases removed from V and 6 bases from J, the gap between germline ends came to 10 bases. Looked up from germline, CDR1 is DFQATT and CDR2 is SNEGSKA (reference sequence). CDR3 length: 12 residues. As DNA, the CDR3 is TGCAGTGCTAGACAGGGAGGGGCTGAAGCTTTCTTT. Amino acids: CSARQGGAEAFF.

This clonotype appeared many times. The chain links TRBV7-9 to TRBJ2-1; D call uncertain. Between the trimmed V and J ends, which lost 4 bases and 8 bases, there was a span of 9 bases. Germline V gene sequence: CDR1 SEHNR, CDR2 FQNEAQ (reference sequence). This CDR3 spans 12 amino acids. The CDR3 here is CASSWSLDEQFF. In nucleotides, the CDR3 is TGTGCCAGCAGCTGGTCATTGGATGAGCAGTTCTTC.

V and J are TRBV12-3 or TRBV12-4 and TRBJ2-7, with 7 positions matching TRBD1. The CDR3 has 13 residues. Losses at the gene ends were 4 bases for V and 9 bases for J; bases not matched to a gene: 9. CDR3 DNA sequence: TGTGCCAGCAGTTCGCGACAGGGAGATTGGCAGTACTTC. Encoded protein: CASSSRQGDWQYF.

The chain is built from TRBV3-1 and TRBJ2-7; D uncertain. Germline CDR1 is LGHDT and CDR2 is YNNKEL (reference sequence). This CDR3 region has 13 residues. V was clipped by 1 base and J by 3 bases, with 7 bases between them. Here the CDR3 DNA reads TGTGCCAGCAGCCAAGTCCCGCTCTACGAGCAGTACTTC. The encoded protein is CASSQVPLYEQYF.

This clonotype has a handful of counts. The chain links TRBV11-2 to TRBJ2-2; no clear D gene. Germline V CDR1 and CDR2: SGHAT, FQNNGV. There are 14 residues in the CDR3. The ends were cut back, 2 bases at V and 3 bases at J, with 7 bases in the middle. In nucleotides, the CDR3 is TGTGCCAGCAGCTTACAGCGCTACACCGGGGAGCTGTTTTTT. It encodes CASSLQRYTGELFF.

This clonotype has ten or more counts. V is TRBV15 and J is TRBJ2-5; the D is unclear. Trimming pared 3 bases from V and 5 bases from J, leaving 4 bases between. The length of the CDR3 is 11 residues. Germline V lookup: CDR1 LNHNV, CDR2 YYDKDF (reference sequence). CDR3 loop: CATSRRETQYF. The CDR3 region has the DNA TGTGCCACCAGCAGGAGGGAGACCCAGTACTTC.

This clonotype was observed at least ten times. This sequence joins TRBV11-2 and TRBJ2-3; TRBD1 agrees at 7 bases. Trimming removed 4 bases from V and 9 bases from J; junction bases left unmatched: 7. In germline, CDR1 is SGHAT, CDR2 FQNNGV. This CDR3 comprises 13 residues. CDR3 coding DNA: TGTGCCAGCAGCTCCTCGGACAGGTCCACGCAGTATTTT. It is translated as CASSSSDRSTQYF. The full variable domain, with the rest looked up from reference TRBV11-2 and TRBJ2-3, is EAGVAQSPRYKIIEKRQSVAFWCNPISGHATLYWYQQILGQGPKLLIQFQNNGVVDDSQLPKDRFSAERLKGVDSTLKIQPAKLEDSAVYLCASSSSDRSTQYFGPGTRLTVL.

This clonotype was detected only a few times. This rearrangement joins TRBV7-2 to TRBJ2-3, with D perhaps assigned TRBD1 or TRBD2 (5 bases each). This CDR3 comprises 13 residues. With 3 bases removed from V and 6 bases from J, the gap between germline ends came to 10 bases. Germline CDR1 and CDR2: SGHTA and FQGNSA. The CDR3 sequence: CASSFGTGDTQYF. Written as DNA, the CDR3 is TGTGCCAGCAGCTTCGGGACCGGCGATACGCAGTATTTT. The whole variable domain, filled in from reference TRBV7-2 and TRBJ2-3, reads GAGVSQSPSNKVTEKGKDVELRCDPISGHTALYWYRQSLGQGLEFLIYFQGNSAPDKSGLPSDRFSAERTGGSVSTLTIQRTQQEDSAVYLCASSFGTGDTQYFGPGTRLTVL.

This clonotype has a handful of counts. This chain uses TRBV29-1 with TRBJ2-7; D perhaps matches TRBD1 (5 bases). CDR1 and CDR2 (germline): SQVTM, ANQGSEA. Deletions cut 5 bases from V and 3 bases from J, with 8 bases between. CDR3 size: 11 residues. The CDR3 bases are TGCAGCGTTCGACAGCTCTACGAGCAGTACTTC. This codes for CSVRQLYEQYF.

The chain uses TRBV2 and TRBJ2-7, with D perhaps TRBD2 (5 bases). V lost 6 bases to trimming and J lost 2 bases, with 17 bases between them. The CDR3 runs to 15 residues. Looked up from germline, CDR1 is SNHLY and CDR2 is FYNNEI. This CDR3 is CASSIQRHMAYEQYF. DNA of the CDR3: TGTGCCAGCAGCATACAGCGGCACATGGCCTACGAGCAGTACTTC.

The chain carries TRBV5-1 and TRBJ2-2; 10 bases map to TRBD2. Germline CDR1 and CDR2: SGHRS and YFSETQ. The CDR3 totals 15 residues. J was trimmed by 5 bases and V by 3 bases; bases with no gene match: 4. CDR3 sequence (DNA): TGCGCCAGCAGCTACGGACTAGCGGCAACCGGGGAGCTGTTTTTT. Amino acid sequence: CASSYGLAATGELFF.

Many counts were recorded for this clonotype. J is TRBJ2-2 and V is TRBV11-1, with a possible D match to TRBD1 (6 bases). The CDR3 covers 15 residues. V lost 5 bases to trimming and J lost 7 bases, with 17 bases between them. Per the germline V gene, CDR1 is SGHAT and CDR2 is FQDESV (reference sequence). The CDR3 sequence is CASSLRQDRSGELFF. The CDR3 DNA follows: TGTGCCAGCAGCCTACGACAGGATCGGAGCGGGGAGCTGTTTTTT.

This clonotype was detected many times. The chain recombines TRBV20-1 with TRBJ2-2; either TRBD1 or TRBD2 may fit D (5 bases each). Trimming removed 3 bases from V and 1 base from J, with 6 bases in between. Looked up from germline, CDR1 is DFQATT and CDR2 is SNEGSKA (reference sequence). The CDR3 runs to 13 residues. The CDR3 reads CSARRGNTGELFF. CDR3 sequence (DNA): TGCAGTGCTAGGAGGGGGAACACCGGGGAGCTGTTTTTT.

This clonotype was seen at least ten times. This sequence joins TRBV4-1 and TRBJ1-4; 8 positions match TRBD1. Germline V gives CDR1 MGHRA, CDR2 YSYEKL. With 2 bases clipped from V and 7 bases from J, the junction kept 6 bases outside the gene matches. This CDR3 has 15 residues. DNA for the CDR3: TGCGCCAGCAGCCAAACTTCAGGACAGGGTGAAAAACTGTTTTTT. This encodes CASSQTSGQGEKLFF.

This clonotype has at least ten counts. This chain joins TRBV7-9 and TRBJ1-6; D is ambiguous. Trimming cost V 3 bases and J 5 bases, with 8 bases left between them. The CDR3 has 14 amino acids. Germline V CDR1 and CDR2: SEHNR, FQNEAQ (reference sequence). The CDR3 is CASSLSQNNSPLHF. The CDR3 DNA reads as TGTGCCAGCAGCTTGTCACAGAATAATTCACCCCTCCACTTT.

This chain joins TRBV5-1 and TRBJ2-1; 12 bases agree with TRBD2. V shed 1 base and J 6 bases; nucleotides not matched to a gene: 5. Germline assignment: CDR1 SGHRS and CDR2 YFSETQ. The CDR3 covers 16 residues. The CDR3 spells CASSLSLLAGGNEQFF. The CDR3 region has the DNA TGCGCCAGCAGCTTGTCCCTACTAGCGGGAGGCAATGAGCAGTTCTTC. The full variable domain, completed using reference TRBV5-1 and TRBJ2-1, is KAGVTQTPRYLIKTRGQQVTLSCSPISGHRSVSWYQQTPGQGLQFLFEYFSETQRNKGNFPGRFSGRQFSNSRSEMNVSTLELGDSALYLCASSLSLLAGGNEQFFGPGTRLTVL.

This clonotype was counted at least ten times. V usage is TRBV7-2 and J usage is TRBJ1-3; 10 positions agree with TRBD1. The length of the CDR3 is 15 residues. V dropped 5 bases and J dropped 4; count of bases not matched to a gene: 5. Germline V CDR1 and CDR2: SGHTA, FQGNSA. The CDR3 DNA is TGTGCCAGCAGCCTACGGACAGGGGGAGGAAACACCATATATTTT. This sequence encodes CASSLRTGGGNTIYF.